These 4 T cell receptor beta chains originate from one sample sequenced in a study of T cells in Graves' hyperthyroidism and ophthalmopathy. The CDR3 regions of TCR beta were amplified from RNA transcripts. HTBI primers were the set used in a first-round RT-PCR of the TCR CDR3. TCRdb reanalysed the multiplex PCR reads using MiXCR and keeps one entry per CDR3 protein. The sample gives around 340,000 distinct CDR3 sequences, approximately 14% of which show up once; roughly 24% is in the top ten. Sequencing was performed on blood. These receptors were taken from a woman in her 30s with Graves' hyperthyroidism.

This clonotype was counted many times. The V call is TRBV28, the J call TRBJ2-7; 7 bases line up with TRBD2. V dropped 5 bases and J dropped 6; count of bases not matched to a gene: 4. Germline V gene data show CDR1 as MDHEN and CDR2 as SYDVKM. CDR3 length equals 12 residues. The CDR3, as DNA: TGTGCCAGCAGTCTGCGGGAGCTCGAGCAGTACTTC. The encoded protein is CASSLRELEQYF.

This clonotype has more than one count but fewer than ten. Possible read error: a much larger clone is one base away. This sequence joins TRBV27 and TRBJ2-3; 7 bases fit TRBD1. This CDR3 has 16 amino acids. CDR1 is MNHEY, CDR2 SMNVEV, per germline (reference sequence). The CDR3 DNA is TGTGCCAGCAGTTTATCAGGACAGGTGGACACAGGTACGCAGTATTTT. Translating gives CASSLSGQVDTGTQYF.

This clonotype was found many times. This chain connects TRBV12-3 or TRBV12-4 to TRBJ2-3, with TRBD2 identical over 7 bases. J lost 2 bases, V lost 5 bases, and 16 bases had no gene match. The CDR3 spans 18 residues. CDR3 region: CASSPARWGEGDTDTQYF. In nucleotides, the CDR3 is TGTGCCAGCAGTCCCGCCAGATGGGGGGAGGGAGACACAGATACGCAGTATTTT.

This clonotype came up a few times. The CDR3 nucleotides read TGCAGCGTTCTAGAGTTTGATGAGCAGTTCTTC. It yields the protein CSVLEFDEQFF. The chain links TRBV29-1 to TRBJ2-1; D is ambiguous. CDR1 SQVTM and CDR2 ANQGSEA come from the germline V gene. The CDR3 is made up of 11 amino acids. The ends were cut back, 5 bases at V and 8 bases at J, with 10 bases in the middle.